The clone carrying this T cell receptor beta chain was detected only once. Profiled with immunoSEQ multiplex PCR; TCRdb holds only in-frame clones, not every one. This table has roughly 140,000 clones, approximately 88% appearing once. This entry comes from a study of blood T cell repertoires in COVID-19. Study details: Whether acute or convalescent, the COVID-19 samples came from the United States, Italy and Spain. T cells, B-cell-depleted T cells, or PBMCs supplied cDNA or gDNA.

Participants' own reports of clinical history determined their cohort assignment. Germline lookup yields CDR1 MDHEN and CDR2 SYDVKM. This CDR3 has 17 residues. V shed 6 bases, J shed 1 base, and the junction held 10 bases outside the gene matches. Sequences were obtained from PBMCs or T cells enriched from blood (not recorded which). The clonotype originates from a woman in her 30s with acute COVID-19. The chain is built from TRBV28 and TRBJ2-7; 12 positions match TRBD2. The CDR3 region is CASRYPGLAGSSYEQYF. The CDR3, as DNA: TGTGCCAGCAGATATCCCGGACTAGCGGGATCATCCTACGAGCAGTACTTC.